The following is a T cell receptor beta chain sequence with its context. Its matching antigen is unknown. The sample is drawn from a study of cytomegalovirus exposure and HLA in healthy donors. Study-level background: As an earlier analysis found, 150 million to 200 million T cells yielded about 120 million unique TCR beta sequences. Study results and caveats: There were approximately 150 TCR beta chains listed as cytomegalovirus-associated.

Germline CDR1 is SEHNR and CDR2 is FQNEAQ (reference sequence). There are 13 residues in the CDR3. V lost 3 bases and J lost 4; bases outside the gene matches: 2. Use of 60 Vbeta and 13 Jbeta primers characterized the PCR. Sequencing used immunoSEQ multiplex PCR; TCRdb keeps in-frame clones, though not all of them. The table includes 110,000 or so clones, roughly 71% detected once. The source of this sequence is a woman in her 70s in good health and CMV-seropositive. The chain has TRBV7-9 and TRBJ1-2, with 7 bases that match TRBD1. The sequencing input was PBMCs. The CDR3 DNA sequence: TGTGCCAGCAGCTTGGGGACAGCCTATGGCTACACCTTC. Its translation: CASSLGTAYGYTF.